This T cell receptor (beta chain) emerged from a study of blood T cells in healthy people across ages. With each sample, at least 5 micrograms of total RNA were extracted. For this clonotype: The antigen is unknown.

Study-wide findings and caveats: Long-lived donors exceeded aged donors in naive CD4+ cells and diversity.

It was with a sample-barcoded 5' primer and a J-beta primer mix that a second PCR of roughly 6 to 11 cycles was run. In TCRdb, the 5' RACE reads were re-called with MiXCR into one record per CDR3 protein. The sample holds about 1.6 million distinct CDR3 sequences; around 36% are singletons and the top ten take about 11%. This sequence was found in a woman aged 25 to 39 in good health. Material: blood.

The CDR3 sequence: CASSPTGVDTQYF. Here the CDR3 DNA reads TGTGCCAGCTCACCGACGGGGGTGGATACGCAGTATTTT. The rearrangement links TRBV18 to TRBJ2-3; D possibly corresponds to TRBD2 (6 bases). With 3 bases removed from V and 6 bases from J, the gap between germline ends came to 10 bases. Per the germline V gene, CDR1 is KGHSH and CDR2 is LQKENI. The length of the CDR3 is 13 residues.